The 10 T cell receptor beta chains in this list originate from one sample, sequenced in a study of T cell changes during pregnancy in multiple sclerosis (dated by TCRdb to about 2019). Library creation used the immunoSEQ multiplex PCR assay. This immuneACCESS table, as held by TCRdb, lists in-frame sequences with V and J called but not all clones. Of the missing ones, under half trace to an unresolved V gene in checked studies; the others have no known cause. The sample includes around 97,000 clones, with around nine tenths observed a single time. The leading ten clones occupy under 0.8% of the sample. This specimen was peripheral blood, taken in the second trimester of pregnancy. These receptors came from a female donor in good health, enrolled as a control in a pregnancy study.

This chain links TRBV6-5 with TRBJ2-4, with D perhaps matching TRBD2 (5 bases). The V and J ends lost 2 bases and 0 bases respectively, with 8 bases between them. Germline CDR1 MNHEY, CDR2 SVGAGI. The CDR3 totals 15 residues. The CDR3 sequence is CASSYRAGAKNIQYF. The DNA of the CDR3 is TGTGCCAGCAGTTACCGGGCGGGAGCCAAAAACATTCAGTACTTC.

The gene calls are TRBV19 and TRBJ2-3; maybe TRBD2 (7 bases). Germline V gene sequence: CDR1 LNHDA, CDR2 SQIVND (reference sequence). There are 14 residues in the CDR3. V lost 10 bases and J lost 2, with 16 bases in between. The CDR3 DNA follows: TGTGCCACGAGAGGGGGGGGCTCCACAGATACGCAGTATTTT. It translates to CATRGGGSTDTQYF. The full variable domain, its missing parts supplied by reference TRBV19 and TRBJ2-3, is DGGITQSPKYLFRKEGQNVTLSCEQNLNHDAMYWYRQDPGQGLRLIYYSQIVNDFQKGDIAEGYSVSREKKESFPLTVTSAQKNPTAFYLCATRGGGSTDTQYFGPGTRLTVL.

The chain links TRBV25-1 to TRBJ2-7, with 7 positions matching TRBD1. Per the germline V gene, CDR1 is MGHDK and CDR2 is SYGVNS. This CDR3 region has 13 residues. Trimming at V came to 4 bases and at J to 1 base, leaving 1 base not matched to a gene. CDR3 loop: CASSGQGSYEQYF. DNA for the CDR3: TGTGCCAGCAGTGGACAGGGATCCTACGAGCAGTACTTC.

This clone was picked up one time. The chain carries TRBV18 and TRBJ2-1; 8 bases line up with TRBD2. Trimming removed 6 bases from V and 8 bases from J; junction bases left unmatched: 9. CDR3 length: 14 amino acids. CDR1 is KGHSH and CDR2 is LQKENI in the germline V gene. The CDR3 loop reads CASSREGPGYEQFF. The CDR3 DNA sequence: TGTGCCAGCTCCCGGGAGGGCCCTGGGTATGAGCAGTTCTTC.

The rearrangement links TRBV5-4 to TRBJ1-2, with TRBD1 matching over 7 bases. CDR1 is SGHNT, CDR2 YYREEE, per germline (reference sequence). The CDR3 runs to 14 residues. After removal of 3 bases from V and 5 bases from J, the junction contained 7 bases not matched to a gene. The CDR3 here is CASSSTGTSYGYTF. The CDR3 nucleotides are TGTGCCAGCAGCTCGACAGGGACCTCTTATGGCTACACCTTC. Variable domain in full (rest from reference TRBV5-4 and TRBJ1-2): ETGVTQSPTHLIKTRGQQVTLRCSSQSGHNTVSWYQQALGQGPQFIFQYYREEENGRGNFPPRFSGLQFPNYSSELNVNALELDDSALYLCASSSTGTSYGYTFGSGTRLTVV.

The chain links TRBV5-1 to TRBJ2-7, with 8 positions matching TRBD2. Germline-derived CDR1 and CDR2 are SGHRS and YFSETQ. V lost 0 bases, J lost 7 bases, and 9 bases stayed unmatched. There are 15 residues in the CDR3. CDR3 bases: TGCGCCAGCAGCTTGGGGTTTACAGCGGGGGTTGAGCAGTACTTC. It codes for CASSLGFTAGVEQYF.

CDR3 coding DNA: TGTGCCAGCAGCTGGGGGCAGAGGGGCTACACCTTC. Translated: CASSWGQRGYTF. V is TRBV5-6 and J is TRBJ1-2; possible D gene TRBD1, 6 bases. CDR1 and CDR2 (germline): SGHDT, YYEEEE. There are 12 residues in the CDR3. Trimming took 3 bases from V and 8 from J, leaving 11 bases between them.

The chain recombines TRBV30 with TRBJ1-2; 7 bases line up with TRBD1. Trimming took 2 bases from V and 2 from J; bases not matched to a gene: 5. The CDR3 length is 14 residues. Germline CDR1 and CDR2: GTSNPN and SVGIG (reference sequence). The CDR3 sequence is CAWSPGGLNYGYTF. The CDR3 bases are TGTGCCTGGAGTCCAGGGGGTCTGAACTATGGCTACACCTTC.

CDR3 amino acids: CASSLYGRDSDEQYF. The CDR3 region has the DNA TGTGCCAGCAGCTTGTATGGGAGGGATTCCGACGAGCAGTACTTC. The chain employs TRBV11-3 and TRBJ2-7; the match to TRBD2 covers 7 bases. Germline V gene sequence: CDR1 SGHNT, CDR2 YENEEA. Losses at the gene ends were 3 bases for V and 5 bases for J; bases not matched to a gene: 10. This CDR3 has 15 amino acids.

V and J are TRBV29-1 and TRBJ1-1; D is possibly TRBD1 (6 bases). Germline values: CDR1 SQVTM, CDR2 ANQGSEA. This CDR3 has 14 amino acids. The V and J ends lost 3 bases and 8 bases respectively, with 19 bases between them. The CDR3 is CSVDIGQYQEEAFF. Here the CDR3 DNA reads TGCAGCGTTGATATAGGACAGTATCAGGAAGAAGCTTTCTTT.